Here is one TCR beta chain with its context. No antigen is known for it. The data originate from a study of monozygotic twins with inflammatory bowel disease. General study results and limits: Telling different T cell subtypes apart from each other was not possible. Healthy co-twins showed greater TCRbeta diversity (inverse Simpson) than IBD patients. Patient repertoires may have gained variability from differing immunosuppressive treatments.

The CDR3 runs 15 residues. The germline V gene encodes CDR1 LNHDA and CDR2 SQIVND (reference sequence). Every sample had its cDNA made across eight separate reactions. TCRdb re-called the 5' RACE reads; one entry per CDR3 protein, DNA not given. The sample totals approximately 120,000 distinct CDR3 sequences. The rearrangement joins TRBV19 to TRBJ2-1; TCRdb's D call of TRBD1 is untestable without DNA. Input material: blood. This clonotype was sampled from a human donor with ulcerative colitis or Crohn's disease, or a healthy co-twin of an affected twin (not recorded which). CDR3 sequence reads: CASSVQGGPYNEQFF. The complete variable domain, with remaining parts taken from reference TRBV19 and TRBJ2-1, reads DGGITQSPKYLFRKEGQNVTLSCEQNLNHDAMYWYRQDPGQGLRLIYYSQIVNDFQKGDIAEGYSVSREKKESFPLTVTSAQKNPTAFYLCASSVQGGPYNEQFFGPGTRLTVL.